The clone carrying this T cell receptor (beta chain) was found many times. This sample is part of a study of early T cells in non-severe SARS-CoV-2 infection. This CDR3 contains 15 residues. V was cut by 0 bases and J by 5 bases, with 13 bases left in between. Germline V gene data show CDR1 as SGHRS and CDR2 as YFSETQ. TCRdb recomputed calls from the 5' RACE reads with MiXCR, one row per CDR3 protein. The repertoire holds about 42,000 distinct CDR3 sequences, with 5% to 6.5% as singletons. This sample comprised whole blood, obtained at baseline. The TCR comes from an adult who was a healthcare worker with PCR-confirmed SARS-CoV-2 infection or an uninfected control (not recorded which). V and J are TRBV5-1 and TRBJ2-3, with D maybe TRBD2 (6 bases). The CDR3 is CASSLVVTAGDTQYF. CDR3 in DNA: TGCGCCAGCAGCTTGGTGGTGACAGCGGGAGATACGCAGTATTTT. Together with reference TRBV5-1 and TRBJ2-3, the CDR3 gives the full variable domain: KAGVTQTPRYLIKTRGQQVTLSCSPISGHRSVSWYQQTPGQGLQFLFEYFSETQRNKGNFPGRFSGRQFSNSRSEMNVSTLELGDSALYLCASSLVVTAGDTQYFGPGTRLTVL.